Below are 2 T cell receptor beta chains sequenced from a single sample in a study of vaccination and CD4 T cells after COVID-19. Sequence data for DNA of cultured CD4+ T cells were generated by the Oncomine TCR Beta short-read assay. One entry per CDR3 protein, called by TCRdb with MiXCR from the PCR reads. Of about 14,000 distinct CDR3 sequences listed, roughly 73% were seen once; the top ten hold around 9.9%. Antigen specificity for these receptors is unknown. Documented treatment: roughly 10-day PBMC culture with coronavirus spike peptide pools or control peptides (ViraFEST assay). The sample consisted of CD4+ T cells from blood, cultured in vitro. The receptors stem from a human donor who had recovered from COVID-19.

This chain connects TRBV5-1 to TRBJ1-1; D not resolved. This CDR3 is 15 amino acids long. V lost 2 bases to trimming and J lost 2 bases, with 13 bases between them. CDR1 SGHRS and CDR2 YFSETQ come from the germline V gene. CDR3 coding DNA: TGCGCCAGCAGCTTATATACAGCAAGTAACACTGAAGCTTTCTTT. Its protein is CASSLYTASNTEAFF.

J is TRBJ2-5 and V is TRBV27, with D perhaps assigned TRBD1 or TRBD2 (6 bases each). CDR1 MNHEY and CDR2 SMNVEV come from the germline V gene (reference sequence). The V and J ends lost 4 bases and 5 bases respectively, with 20 bases between them. The CDR3 covers 16 residues. Here the CDR3 reads CASSSLGGWGRETQYF. For the CDR3, the DNA is TGTGCCAGCAGTTCGCTAGGGGGGTGGGGACGCGAGACCCAGTACTTC.